The present TCR beta chain was sequenced within a study of cytomegalovirus exposure and HLA in healthy donors. Background on the study: Early released data comprised around 85 million unique TCRs from HLA-typed donors. Overall study findings and caveats: The classifier reportedly diagnosed cytomegalovirus status with high specificity and sensitivity. TCR beta sequences numbering 15,000 to 20,000 were associated with HLA alleles at 0.05 false discovery rate in a later analysis.

This clone was seen more than once but under ten times. As yet, its antigen is unknown. Both 60 Vbeta primers and 13 Jbeta primers went into the PCR. Sequencing was performed with immunoSEQ multiplex PCR; in TCRdb, only in-frame clones are kept and a portion is missing. The sample has about 200,000 clones; around 77% are singletons. There were likely unrecorded immune exposures, though donors were nominally healthy when sampled. Sequenced material: PBMCs. The sequence was collected from a woman aged 30 to 39 in good health and CMV-seronegative.

CDR3 in amino acids: CASIQGREYNEQFF. CDR3 coding DNA: TGTGCCAGTATCCAGGGGAGAGAATACAATGAGCAGTTCTTC. The chain carries TRBV7-8 and TRBJ2-1, with D maybe TRBD1 (6 bases). In germline, CDR1 is SGHVS, CDR2 FQNEAQ. The V and J ends lost 9 bases and 4 bases respectively, with 16 bases between them. This CDR3 has 14 residues.